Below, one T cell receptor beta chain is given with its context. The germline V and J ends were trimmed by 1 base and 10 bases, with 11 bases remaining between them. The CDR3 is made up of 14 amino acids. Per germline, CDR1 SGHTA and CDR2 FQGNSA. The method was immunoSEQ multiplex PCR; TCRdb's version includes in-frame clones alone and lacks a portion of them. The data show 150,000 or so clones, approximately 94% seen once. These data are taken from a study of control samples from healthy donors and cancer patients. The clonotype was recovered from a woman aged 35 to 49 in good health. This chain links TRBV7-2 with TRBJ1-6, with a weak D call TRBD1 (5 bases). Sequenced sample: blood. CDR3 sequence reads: CASSLEGQGSPLHF. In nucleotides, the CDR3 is TGTGCCAGCAGCTTAGAAGGCCAGGGCTCACCCCTCCACTTT.